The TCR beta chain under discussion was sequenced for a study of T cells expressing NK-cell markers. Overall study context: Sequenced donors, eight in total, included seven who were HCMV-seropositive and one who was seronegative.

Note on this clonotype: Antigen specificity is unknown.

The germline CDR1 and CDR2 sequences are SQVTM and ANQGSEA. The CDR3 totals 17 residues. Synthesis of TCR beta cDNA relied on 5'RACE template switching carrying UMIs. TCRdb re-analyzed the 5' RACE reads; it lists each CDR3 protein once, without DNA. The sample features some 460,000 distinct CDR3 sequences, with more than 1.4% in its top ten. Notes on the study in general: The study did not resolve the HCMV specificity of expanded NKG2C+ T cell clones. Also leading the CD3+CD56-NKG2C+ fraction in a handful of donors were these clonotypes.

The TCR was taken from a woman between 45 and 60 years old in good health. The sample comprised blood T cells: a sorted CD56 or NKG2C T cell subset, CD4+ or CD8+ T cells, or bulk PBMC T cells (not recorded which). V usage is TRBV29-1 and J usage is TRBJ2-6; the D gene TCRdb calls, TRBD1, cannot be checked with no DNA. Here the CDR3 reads CSVVGTMGGPGANVLTF.